The entry below describes one T cell receptor beta chain. Its target is not known. A single record per CDR3 protein comes from TCRdb applying MiXCR to the reads. The table has about 130,000 distinct CDR3 sequences, roughly 9% seen once. Germline CDR1 and CDR2: SQVTM and ANQGSEA. This CDR3 has 11 residues. The V and J ends lost 7 bases and 6 bases, in that order; junction bases with no gene match: 2. These data are taken from a study of T cell repertoires in cytomegalovirus infection. Study at large: Matching HLA type, along with CMV infection, was indicated by public TCR beta signatures.

The study, taken as a whole, reports: Carriers of CMV and the relevant HLA type were discriminated by public TCR beta frequency. CMV-specific TCR beta clonotypes restricted by HLA-C dominated the ex vivo response.

The sample comprised PBMCs. The rearrangement joins TRBV29-1 to TRBJ1-2, with 10 nucleotides matching TRBD1. This receptor was identified in a human donor in good health (CMV status not recorded). Some clones in this sample may be carry-over from other donors' samples. CDR3 loop: CSGGTGDGYTF. The CDR3 DNA reads as TGCAGCGGGGGGACAGGGGATGGCTACACCTTC.